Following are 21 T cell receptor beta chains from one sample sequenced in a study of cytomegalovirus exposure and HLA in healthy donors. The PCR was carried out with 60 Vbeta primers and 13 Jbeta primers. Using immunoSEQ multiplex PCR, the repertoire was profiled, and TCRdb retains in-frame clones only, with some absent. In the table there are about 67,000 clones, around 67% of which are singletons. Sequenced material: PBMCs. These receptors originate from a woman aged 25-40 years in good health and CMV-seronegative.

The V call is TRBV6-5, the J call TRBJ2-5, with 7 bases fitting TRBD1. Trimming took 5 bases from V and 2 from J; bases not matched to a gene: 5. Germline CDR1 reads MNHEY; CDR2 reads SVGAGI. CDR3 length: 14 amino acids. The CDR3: CASSNWDSQETQYF. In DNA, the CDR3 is TGTGCCAGCAGTAACTGGGACAGTCAAGAGACCCAGTACTTC.

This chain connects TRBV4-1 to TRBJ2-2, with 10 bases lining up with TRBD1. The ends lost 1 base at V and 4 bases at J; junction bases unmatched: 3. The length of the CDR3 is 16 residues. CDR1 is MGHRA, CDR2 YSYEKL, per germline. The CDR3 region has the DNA TGCGCCAGCAGCCAAGTGCGGACAGGGGGCACCGGGGAGCTGTTTTTT. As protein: CASSQVRTGGTGELFF.

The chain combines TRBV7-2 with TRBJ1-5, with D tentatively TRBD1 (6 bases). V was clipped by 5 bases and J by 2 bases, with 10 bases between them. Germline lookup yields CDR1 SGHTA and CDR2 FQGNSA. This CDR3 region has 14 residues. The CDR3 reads CASSLPGGNQPQHF. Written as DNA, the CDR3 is TGTGCCAGCAGCCTACCAGGGGGCAATCAGCCCCAGCATTTT.

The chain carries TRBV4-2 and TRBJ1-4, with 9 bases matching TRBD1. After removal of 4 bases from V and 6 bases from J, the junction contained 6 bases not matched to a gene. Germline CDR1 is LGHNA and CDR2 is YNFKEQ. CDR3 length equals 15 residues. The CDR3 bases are TGTGCCAGCAGCCTACAGGGGGCGCAACATGAAAAACTGTTTTTT. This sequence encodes CASSLQGAQHEKLFF.

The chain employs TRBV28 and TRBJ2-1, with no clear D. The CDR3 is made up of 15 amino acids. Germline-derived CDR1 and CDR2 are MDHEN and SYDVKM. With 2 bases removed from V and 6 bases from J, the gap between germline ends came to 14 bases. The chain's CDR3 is CASSLGQQASNEQFF. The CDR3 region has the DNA TGTGCCAGCAGTTTAGGGCAGCAGGCCTCCAATGAGCAGTTCTTC. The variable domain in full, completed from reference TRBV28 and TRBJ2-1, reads DVKVTQSSRYLVKRTGEKVFLECVQDMDHENMFWYRQDPGLGLRLIYFSYDVKMKEKGDIPEGYSVSREKKERFSLILESASTNQTSMYLCASSLGQQASNEQFFGPGTRLTVL.

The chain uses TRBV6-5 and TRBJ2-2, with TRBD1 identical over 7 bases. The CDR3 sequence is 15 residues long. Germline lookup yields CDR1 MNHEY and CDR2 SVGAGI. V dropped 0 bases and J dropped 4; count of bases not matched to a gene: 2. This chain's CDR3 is CASSYSTGRTGELFF. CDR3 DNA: TGTGCCAGCAGTTACTCGACAGGGCGCACCGGGGAGCTGTTTTTT.

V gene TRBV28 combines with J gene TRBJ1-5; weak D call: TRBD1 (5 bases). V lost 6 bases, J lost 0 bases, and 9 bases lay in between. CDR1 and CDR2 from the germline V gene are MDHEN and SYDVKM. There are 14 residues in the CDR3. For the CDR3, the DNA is TGTGCCAGCAGGACACAGGTTAGCAATCAGCCCCAGCATTTT. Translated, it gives CASRTQVSNQPQHF.

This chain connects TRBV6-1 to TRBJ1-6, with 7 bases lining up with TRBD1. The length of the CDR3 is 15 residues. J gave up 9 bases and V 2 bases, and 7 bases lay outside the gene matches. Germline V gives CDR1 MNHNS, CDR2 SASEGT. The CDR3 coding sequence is TGTGCCAGCAGTGAACAAGCCAGGGGGGTTTCACCCCTCCACTTT. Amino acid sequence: CASSEQARGVSPLHF.

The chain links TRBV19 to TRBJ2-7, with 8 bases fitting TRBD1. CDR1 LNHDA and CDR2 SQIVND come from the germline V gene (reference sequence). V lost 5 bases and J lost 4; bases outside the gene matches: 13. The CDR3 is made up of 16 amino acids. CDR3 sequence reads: CASSPGQGGLGYEQYF. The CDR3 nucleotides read TGTGCCAGTAGTCCCGGACAGGGAGGCTTGGGGTACGAGCAGTACTTC.

CDR3 bases: TGTGCCAGCAGCACTCGACAGGGGCTTAGCAATCAGCCCCAGCATTTT. Encoded protein: CASSTRQGLSNQPQHF. J is TRBJ1-5 and V is TRBV7-8; 8 nucleotides align to TRBD1. CDR3 length: 16 residues. V was clipped by 5 bases and J by 0 bases; unmatched bases: 6. Germline values: CDR1 SGHVS, CDR2 FQNEAQ.

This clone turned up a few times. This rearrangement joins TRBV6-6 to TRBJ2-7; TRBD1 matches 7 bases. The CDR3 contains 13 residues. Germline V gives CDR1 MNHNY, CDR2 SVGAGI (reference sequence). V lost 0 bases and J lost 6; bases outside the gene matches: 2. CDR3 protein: CASSYSTGFEQYF. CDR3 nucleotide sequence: TGTGCCAGCAGTTACTCGACAGGGTTCGAGCAGTACTTC.

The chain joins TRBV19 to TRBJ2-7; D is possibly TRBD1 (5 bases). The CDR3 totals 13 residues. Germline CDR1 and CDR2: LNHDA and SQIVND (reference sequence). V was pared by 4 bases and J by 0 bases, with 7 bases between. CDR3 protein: CASSRQNSYEQYF. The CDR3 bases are TGTGCCAGTAGTAGACAGAACTCCTACGAGCAGTACTTC.

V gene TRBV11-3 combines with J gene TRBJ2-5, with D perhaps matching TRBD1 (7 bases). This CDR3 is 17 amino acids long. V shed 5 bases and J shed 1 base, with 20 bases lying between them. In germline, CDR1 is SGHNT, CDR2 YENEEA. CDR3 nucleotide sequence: TGTGCCAGCAGCAAGCGGAGGGGACAGCTTAGCCAAGAGACCCAGTACTTC. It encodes CASSKRRGQLSQETQYF.

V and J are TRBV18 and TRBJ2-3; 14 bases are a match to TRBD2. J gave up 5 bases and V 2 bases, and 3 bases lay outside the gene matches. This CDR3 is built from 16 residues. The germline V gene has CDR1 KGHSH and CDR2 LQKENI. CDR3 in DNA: TGTGCCAGCTCACCAGAGGGGACTAGCGGGGGAGATACGCAGTATTTT. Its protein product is CASSPEGTSGGDTQYF.

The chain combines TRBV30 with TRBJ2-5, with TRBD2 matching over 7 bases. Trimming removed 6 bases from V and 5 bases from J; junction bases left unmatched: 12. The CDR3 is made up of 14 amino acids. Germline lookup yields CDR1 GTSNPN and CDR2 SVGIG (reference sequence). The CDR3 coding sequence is TGTGCCTGCTCCGGGGGGTCAGGCCCGGAGACCCAGTACTTC. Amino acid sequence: CACSGGSGPETQYF.

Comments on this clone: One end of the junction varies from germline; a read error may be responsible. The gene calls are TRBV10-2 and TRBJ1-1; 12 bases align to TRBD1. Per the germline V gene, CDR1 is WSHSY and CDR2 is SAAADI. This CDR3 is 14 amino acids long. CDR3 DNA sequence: TGTGCCAGCAGTGACGGGACAGGGGGCGGTGAAGCTTTCTTT. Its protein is CASSDGTGGGEAFF.

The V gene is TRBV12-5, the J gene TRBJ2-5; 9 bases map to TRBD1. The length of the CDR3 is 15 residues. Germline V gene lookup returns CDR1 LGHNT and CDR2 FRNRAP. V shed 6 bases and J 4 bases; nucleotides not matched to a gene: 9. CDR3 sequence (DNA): TGTGCTAGTGGCCTCGGACAGGGGTTAGGAGAGACCCAGTACTTC. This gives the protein CASGLGQGLGETQYF.

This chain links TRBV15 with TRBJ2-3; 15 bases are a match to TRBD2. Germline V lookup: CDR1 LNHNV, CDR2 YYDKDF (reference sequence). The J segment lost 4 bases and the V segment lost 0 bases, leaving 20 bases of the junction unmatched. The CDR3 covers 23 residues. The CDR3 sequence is CATSRDSIRTSGGADFPPDTQYF. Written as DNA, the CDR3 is TGTGCCACCAGCAGAGATAGTATAAGGACTAGCGGGGGGGCCGACTTCCCCCCAGATACGCAGTATTTT.

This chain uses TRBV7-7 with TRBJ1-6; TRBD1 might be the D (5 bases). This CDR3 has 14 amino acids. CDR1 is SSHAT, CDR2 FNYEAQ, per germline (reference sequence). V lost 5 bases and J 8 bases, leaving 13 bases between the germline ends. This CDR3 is CASSERSGHSPLHF. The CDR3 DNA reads TGTGCCAGCAGCGAGAGGTCAGGGCATTCACCCCTCCACTTT. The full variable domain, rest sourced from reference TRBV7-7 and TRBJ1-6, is GAGVSQSPRYKVTKRGQDVTLRCDPISSHATLYWYQQALGQGPEFLTYFNYEAQPDKSGLPSDRFSAERPEGSISTLTIQRTEQRDSAMYRCASSERSGHSPLHFGNGTRLTVT.

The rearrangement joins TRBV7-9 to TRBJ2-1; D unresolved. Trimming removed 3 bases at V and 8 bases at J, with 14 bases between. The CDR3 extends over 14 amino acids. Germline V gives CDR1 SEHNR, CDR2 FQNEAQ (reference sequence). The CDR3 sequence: CASSFWALSDEQFF. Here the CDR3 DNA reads TGTGCCAGCAGCTTCTGGGCCCTCTCGGATGAGCAGTTCTTC.

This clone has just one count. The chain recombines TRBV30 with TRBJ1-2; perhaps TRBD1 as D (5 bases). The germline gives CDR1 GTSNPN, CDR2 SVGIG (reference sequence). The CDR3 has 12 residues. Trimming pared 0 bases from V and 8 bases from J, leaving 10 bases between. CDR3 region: CAWSVTGGGYTF. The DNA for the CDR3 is TGTGCCTGGAGTGTCACAGGAGGGGGCTACACCTTC.